Presented here are 26 T cell receptor beta chains from one specimen sequenced in a study of OX40 agonist ivuxolimab in advanced cancers. Assay: immunoSEQ multiplex PCR; the TCRdb copy retains only in-frame clones and omits some. This repertoire shows some 46,000 clones, 88% found once; its top ten account for 18%. The sample was CD4+ or CD8+ T cells sorted from blood, taken in a trial of the OX40 agonist ivuxolimab. Every receptor here comes from an adult with an advanced solid tumor such as melanoma, head and neck, liver or kidney cancer.

The chain uses TRBV6-5 and TRBJ1-5; perhaps TRBD1 as D (6 bases). The CDR3 runs to 14 residues. Trimming left V 5 bases short and J 5 bases short, with 13 bases between. Germline V gives CDR1 MNHEY, CDR2 SVGAGI. For the CDR3, the DNA is TGTGCCAGCAGTATAGCAGGGGTTCATCAGCCCCAGCATTTT. It translates to CASSIAGVHQPQHF.

The V gene is TRBV11-2, the J gene TRBJ2-6; D gene unclear. This CDR3 spans 13 amino acids. Germline-derived CDR1 and CDR2 are SGHAT and FQNNGV. V was clipped by 5 bases and J by 6 bases, with 8 bases between them. CDR3 sequence (DNA): TGTGCCAGCAGCCTTACGTCGGCCAACGTCCTGACTTTC. As protein: CASSLTSANVLTF.

The chain carries TRBV6-1 and TRBJ2-5, with 10 bases matching TRBD1. The trim removed 2 bases at V and 4 bases at J, leaving 10 bases unmatched. There are 17 residues in the CDR3. Germline V CDR1 and CDR2: MNHNS, SASEGT. CDR3 DNA sequence: TGTGCCAGCAGTGAACCGGGACAGGGGAGGTTGAGAGAGACCCAGTACTTC. This translates into CASSEPGQGRLRETQYF.

The V call is TRBV19, the J call TRBJ2-5, with TRBD2 matching 10 bases. This CDR3 spans 17 amino acids. Germline loops: CDR1 LNHDA, CDR2 SQIVND (reference sequence). With 6 bases clipped from V and 5 bases from J, the junction kept 15 bases outside the gene matches. This CDR3 is CASSVYSPAGGRETQYF. In DNA form, the CDR3 reads TGTGCCAGTAGCGTTTATTCTCCAGCGGGGGGGCGGGAGACCCAGTACTTC. Filled out from reference TRBV19 and TRBJ2-5, the complete variable domain reads DGGITQSPKYLFRKEGQNVTLSCEQNLNHDAMYWYRQDPGQGLRLIYYSQIVNDFQKGDIAEGYSVSREKKESFPLTVTSAQKNPTAFYLCASSVYSPAGGRETQYFGPGTRLLVL.

The chain uses TRBV21-1 and TRBJ1-6. TRBV21-1 is labeled a pseudogene. This CDR3 region has 16 residues. CDR3 protein: CASSYPRGQGGSPLHF. The CDR3 nucleotides are TGTGCCAGCAGCTACCCAAGAGGGCAGGGCGGTTCACCCCTCCACTTT.

The CDR3 is CASSSDRGQETQYF. The CDR3 coding sequence is TGTGCCAGCAGCTCCGACAGGGGTCAAGAGACCCAGTACTTC. This sequence joins TRBV7-9 and TRBJ2-5; TRBD1 agrees at 8 bases. From germline, CDR1 is SEHNR and CDR2 FQNEAQ (reference sequence). The CDR3 totals 14 residues. After removal of 4 bases from V and 2 bases from J, the junction contained 3 bases not matched to a gene.

The chain has TRBV19 and TRBJ2-7, with a tentative D call TRBD1 (6 bases). The CDR3 sequence is 17 residues long. Germline V gene lookup returns CDR1 LNHDA and CDR2 SQIVND (reference sequence). Trimming stripped 1 base from V and 2 bases from J, with 18 bases between. CDR3: CASSIGRTGIPTYEQYV. CDR3 nucleotide sequence: TGTGCCAGTAGTATAGGAAGAACAGGGATCCCAACCTACGAGCAGTACGTC.

The V call is TRBV11-2, the J call TRBJ1-1, with D unclear. With 2 bases removed from V and 2 bases from J, the gap between germline ends came to 9 bases. The CDR3 runs to 14 residues. The germline gives CDR1 SGHAT, CDR2 FQNNGV. CDR3 sequence reads: CASSLTPQNTEAFF. CDR3 sequence (DNA): TGTGCCAGCAGCTTAACTCCGCAAAACACTGAAGCTTTCTTT.

V gene TRBV28 combines with J gene TRBJ2-3, with TRBD1 as a possible D gene (6 bases). The CDR3 is made up of 17 amino acids. Trimming took 5 bases from V and 6 from J, leaving 24 bases between them. Germline V gene data show CDR1 as MDHEN and CDR2 as SYDVKM. The CDR3 sequence: CASSLTTSRGSLDTQYF. CDR3 in DNA: TGTGCCAGCAGTCTGACCACCAGCAGGGGCTCATTGGATACGCAGTATTTT.

This rearrangement joins TRBV11-2 to TRBJ2-7, with a possible D match to TRBD2 (6 bases). The germline gives CDR1 SGHAT, CDR2 FQNNGV. This CDR3 is built from 13 residues. V was clipped by 4 bases and J by 1 base, with 8 bases between them. The CDR3 bases are TGTGCCAGCAGCTGGGGGGTTTCCTACGAGCAGTACGTC. Its protein is CASSWGVSYEQYV.

The rearrangement links TRBV5-8 to TRBJ2-1; D remains ambiguous. The V gene lost 2 bases and the J gene lost 9 bases, with 6 bases spanning the gap. CDR3 length: 11 residues. CDR1 and CDR2 from the germline V gene are SGHTS and YDEGEE. CDR3 nucleotide sequence: TGTGCCAGCAGCTTTGGGTTTGAGCAGTTCTTC. Encoded protein: CASSFGFEQFF.

This chain links TRBV5-6 with TRBJ2-7, with a possible D match to TRBD1 (5 bases). The CDR3 consists of 13 residues. The V end was cut by 3 bases, the J end by 4 bases, with 11 bases between. Per germline, CDR1 SGHDT and CDR2 YYEEEE. CDR3: CASSSWTQYEQYV. The CDR3 DNA sequence: TGTGCCAGCAGCTCCTGGACACAGTACGAGCAGTACGTC.

V and J are TRBV6-4 and TRBJ2-3; TRBD2 matches 9 bases. This CDR3 spans 15 amino acids. Trimming removed 4 bases from V and 3 bases from J; junction bases left unmatched: 5. CDR1 and CDR2 (germline): MRHNA, SNTAGT. The CDR3 protein is CASSGSGGPTDTQYF. The CDR3 nucleotides are TGTGCCAGCAGTGGCAGCGGGGGGCCAACAGATACGCAGTATTTT.

This sequence joins TRBV6-6 and TRBJ1-5; weak D call: TRBD1 (5 bases). Germline CDR1 reads MNHNY; CDR2 reads SVGAGI (reference sequence). Trimming left V 0 bases short and J 6 bases short, with 9 bases between. This CDR3 region has 14 residues. The CDR3 nucleotides read TGTGCCAGCAGTTACTCGAGGGGAGGTCAGCCCCAGCATTTT. Translated: CASSYSRGGQPQHF.

The V call is TRBV7-9, the J call TRBJ2-1; D not resolved. Germline V gives CDR1 SEHNR, CDR2 FQNEAQ (reference sequence). V was trimmed by 3 bases and J by 10 bases, leaving 7 bases between them. This CDR3 spans 11 amino acids. CDR3 loop: CASSFPGEQFF. Written as DNA, the CDR3 is TGTGCCAGCAGCTTCCCCGGGGAGCAGTTCTTC.

The gene calls are TRBV5-1 and TRBJ2-1; D is ambiguous. The germline V gene encodes CDR1 SGHRS and CDR2 YFSETQ. The CDR3 loop spans 12 amino acids. V gave up 1 base and J gave up 10 bases, with 9 bases separating them. The CDR3 sequence: CASSLSGTEQFF. In DNA form, the CDR3 reads TGCGCCAGCAGCTTGTCCGGTACAGAGCAGTTCTTC.

The rearrangement joins TRBV27 to TRBJ1-1; 9 nucleotides align to TRBD1. This CDR3 region has 14 residues. V trimming: 5 bases; J trimming: 2 bases; junction bases outside the gene matches: 3. Germline CDR1 reads MNHEY; CDR2 reads SMNVEV (reference sequence). In nucleotides, the CDR3 is TGTGCCAGCAGTACGACAGGGGGTAACACTGAAGCTTTCTTT. It is translated as CASSTTGGNTEAFF.

The chain carries TRBV18 and TRBJ2-3; a weak D match, TRBD1 (5 bases). The CDR3 has 17 residues. Trimming took off 1 base at V and 3 bases at J, with 17 bases between the two ends. Germline-derived CDR1 and CDR2 are KGHSH and LQKENI. The chain's CDR3 is CASSPQEKGDVTDTQYF. The CDR3 DNA reads TGTGCCAGCTCACCACAGGAAAAAGGGGATGTGACAGATACGCAGTATTTT. The full variable domain, in which reference TRBV18 and TRBJ2-3 provide the parts outside the CDR3, is NAGVMQNPRHLVRRRGQEARLRCSPMKGHSHVYWYRQLPEEGLKFMVYLQKENIIDESGMPKERFSAEFPKEGPSILRIQQVVRGDSAAYFCASSPQEKGDVTDTQYFGPGTRLTVL.

The chain combines TRBV11-2 with TRBJ2-5; TRBD1 matches at 8 bases. The length of the CDR3 is 14 residues. Trimming at V came to 4 bases and at J to 1 base, leaving 2 bases not matched to a gene. CDR1 and CDR2 (germline): SGHAT, FQNNGV. CDR3 sequence (DNA): TGTGCCAGCAGCTGGACAGGGTCCCAAGAGACCCAGTACTTC. Protein product: CASSWTGSQETQYF.

V is TRBV5-6 and J is TRBJ1-4; D might be TRBD1 (6 bases). Trimming pared 4 bases from V and 4 bases from J, leaving 17 bases between. Germline CDR1 and CDR2: SGHDT and YYEEEE. The CDR3 has 16 residues. CDR3 region: CASSPSGGSSNEKLFF. In nucleotides, the CDR3 is TGTGCCAGCAGCCCCTCCGGGGGCAGCAGTAATGAAAAACTGTTTTTT.

The V and J genes are TRBV4-2 and TRBJ1-1; no firm D call. Trimming stripped 1 base from V and 0 bases from J, with 6 bases between. This CDR3 is 14 amino acids long. Germline CDR1 LGHNA, CDR2 YNFKEQ. CDR3 sequence reads: CASSQGTVNTEAFF. The CDR3 DNA reads TGTGCCAGCAGCCAAGGGACGGTGAACACTGAAGCTTTCTTT.

J is TRBJ1-2 and V is TRBV13; possibly TRBD1 for D (6 bases). V lost 5 bases and J 6 bases, leaving 16 bases between the germline ends. Germline CDR1 and CDR2: PRHDT and FYEKMQ (reference sequence). This CDR3 is 14 amino acids long. In DNA, the CDR3 is TGTGCCAGCAGCCCGAGGGGGGCGTCGAATGGCTACACCTTC. Protein sequence: CASSPRGASNGYTF.

The chain has TRBV7-9 and TRBJ2-1; 9 nucleotides align to TRBD2. V was clipped by 5 bases and J by 8 bases; unmatched bases: 10. Germline V gene lookup returns CDR1 SEHNR and CDR2 FQNEAQ (reference sequence). CDR3 length equals 15 residues. The CDR3 nucleotides read TGTGCCAGCAGCGCTAGTAGCGGGGGAGGGCATGAGCAGTTCTTC. Translation gives CASSASSGGGHEQFF.

V and J are TRBV27 and TRBJ2-3, with 10 positions matching TRBD1. The J segment lost 2 bases and the V segment lost 4 bases, leaving 12 bases of the junction unmatched. The CDR3 totals 18 residues. Per germline, CDR1 MNHEY and CDR2 SMNVEV (reference sequence). The CDR3 region has the DNA TGTGCCAGCAGTTCCTCGGGACAGGGGAGAGGGGTCACAGATACGCAGTATTTT. This gives the protein CASSSSGQGRGVTDTQYF.

Notes on this clone: An end of the junction does not agree with germline; a read error may underlie this. V and J are TRBV27 and TRBJ2-7, with D unclear. The germline gives CDR1 MNHEY, CDR2 SMNVEV (reference sequence). CDR3 length equals 14 residues. The CDR3 region is CATSYTNADYEQYF. The CDR3 DNA is TGTGCCACCAGTTACACTAACGCAGACTACGAGCAGTACTTC.

A single count supports this clone. The V gene is TRBV18, the J gene TRBJ1-4; 8 bases fit TRBD1. V dropped 2 bases and J dropped 1; count of bases not matched to a gene: 3. This CDR3 has 16 residues. CDR1 is KGHSH, CDR2 LQKENI, per germline. CDR3 amino acids: CASSPGQGGTNEKLFF. DNA of the CDR3: TGTGCCAGCTCACCAGGACAGGGTGGAACTAATGAAAAACTGTTTTTT.